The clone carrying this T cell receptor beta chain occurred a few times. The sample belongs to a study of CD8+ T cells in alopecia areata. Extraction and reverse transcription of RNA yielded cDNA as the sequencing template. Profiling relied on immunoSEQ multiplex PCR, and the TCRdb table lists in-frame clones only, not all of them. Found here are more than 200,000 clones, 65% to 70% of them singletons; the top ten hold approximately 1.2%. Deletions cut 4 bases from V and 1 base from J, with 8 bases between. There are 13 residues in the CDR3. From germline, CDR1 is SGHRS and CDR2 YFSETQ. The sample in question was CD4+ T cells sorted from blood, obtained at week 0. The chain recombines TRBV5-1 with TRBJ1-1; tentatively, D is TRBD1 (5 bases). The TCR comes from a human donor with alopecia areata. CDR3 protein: CASSRDPNTEAFF. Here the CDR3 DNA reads TGCGCCAGCAGCCGGGACCCGAACACTGAAGCTTTCTTT.